A single TCR beta chain is shown here with its context. Its antigen is currently unknown. PCR was performed using 60 Vbeta and 13 Jbeta primers. Here immunoSEQ multiplex PCR was the method, and the copy in TCRdb shows in-frame clones only, minus some. The sample has under 200,000 clones, more than 70% seen once. These data belong to a study of cytomegalovirus exposure and HLA in healthy donors. Study at large: Out of about 170 million T cells, an earlier analysis found around 110 million unique TCR beta sequences in total.

The CDR3 totals 15 residues. The germline V gene has CDR1 SEHNR and CDR2 FQNEAQ (reference sequence). Trimming cost V 5 bases and J 3 bases; bases outside gene matches: 9. Overall study results and limits: Later on, a genetic analysis was performed. It linked a missense variant in DCLRE1C with V- and J-gene trimming of TCR beta. Apart from CMV serostatus, no immune exposure information was available.

The specimen sequenced was PBMCs. The V and J genes are TRBV7-9 and TRBJ2-7; 8 nucleotides match TRBD1. This sequence was found in a woman between 40 and 55 years old in good health and CMV-seropositive. CDR3 coding DNA: TGTGCCAGCAGCCCTGGACAGGGAACCCTCTACGAGCAGTACTTC. Translated, it gives CASSPGQGTLYEQYF.